The 22 T cell receptor beta chains below were found in one sample sequenced in a study of technical replicates of blood from a handful of donors. TCRdb's copy holds only in-frame clones and misses some; the assay was immunoSEQ multiplex PCR. The data show more than 65,000 clones, roughly 89% seen once. Sequenced input: T cells isolated from PBMCs. Every receptor here comes from a human donor in good health.

This chain links TRBV7-2 with TRBJ1-5; D not resolved. Germline CDR1 and CDR2: SGHTA and FQGNSA. V gave up 3 bases and J gave up 0 bases, with 6 bases separating them. The length of the CDR3 is 14 residues. The CDR3 here is CASSLANSNQPQHF. CDR3 DNA: TGTGCCAGCAGCTTGGCAAATAGCAATCAGCCCCAGCATTTT. Based on the CDR3 plus reference TRBV7-2 and TRBJ1-5, the full variable domain is GAGVSQSPSNKVTEKGKDVELRCDPISGHTALYWYRQSLGQGLEFLIYFQGNSAPDKSGLPSDRFSAERTGGSVSTLTIQRTQQEDSAVYLCASSLANSNQPQHFGDGTRLSIL.

This clone occurred a few times. The rearrangement joins TRBV5-1 to TRBJ1-2, with 11 bases matching TRBD1. Germline CDR1 SGHRS, CDR2 YFSETQ. This CDR3 region has 15 residues. Trimming removed 3 bases from V and 8 bases from J; junction bases left unmatched: 9. CDR3 bases: TGCGCCAGCAGCTCACCAGGACAGGGGGCTTGGGGCTACACCTTC. Protein: CASSSPGQGAWGYTF.

The V gene is TRBV7-9, the J gene TRBJ2-4, with 11 bases matching TRBD2. V was pared by 5 bases and J by 4 bases, with 7 bases of the junction left unmatched. The CDR3 spans 16 residues. Germline V lookup: CDR1 SEHNR, CDR2 FQNEAQ (reference sequence). The CDR3 loop is CASSLVAGGTKNIQYF. CDR3 in DNA: TGTGCCAGCAGCCTTGTAGCGGGAGGGACTAAAAACATTCAGTACTTC. The whole variable domain, filled in from reference TRBV7-9 and TRBJ2-4, reads DTGVSQNPRHKITKRGQNVTFRCDPISEHNRLYWYRQTLGQGPEFLTYFQNEAQLEKSRLLSDRFSAERPKGSFSTLEIQRTEQGDSAMYLCASSLVAGGTKNIQYFGAGTRLSVL.

The V gene is TRBV7-9, the J gene TRBJ1-4, with D possibly TRBD1 on 5 matching bases. Trimming took 5 bases from V and 9 from J, leaving 10 bases between them. From germline, CDR1 is SEHNR and CDR2 FQNEAQ (reference sequence). The CDR3 is 12 residues long. This CDR3 is CASSPDIKKLFF. CDR3 sequence (DNA): TGTGCCAGCAGCCCGGACATTAAAAAACTGTTTTTT.

This clone was seen once. The V and J genes are TRBV10-3 and TRBJ2-1; the match to TRBD1 covers 10 bases. Per germline, CDR1 ENHRY and CDR2 SYGVKD. V was clipped by 4 bases and J by 7 bases; unmatched bases: 4. The CDR3 has 14 amino acids. The CDR3 DNA is TGTGCCATCAGTGTGGGACAGGGGAAGAATGAGCAGTTCTTC. It encodes CAISVGQGKNEQFF.

The J gene is TRBJ1-2, the V gene TRBV19; D is possibly TRBD1 (5 bases). Trimming stripped 4 bases from V and 4 bases from J, with 16 bases between. In germline, CDR1 is LNHDA, CDR2 SQIVND (reference sequence). The CDR3 spans 15 residues. CDR3 protein: CASSTLGRTPYGYTF. The CDR3 DNA reads as TGTGCCAGTAGTACCCTGGGGAGGACACCCTATGGCTACACCTTC. Together with reference TRBV19 and TRBJ1-2, the CDR3 gives the full variable domain: DGGITQSPKYLFRKEGQNVTLSCEQNLNHDAMYWYRQDPGQGLRLIYYSQIVNDFQKGDIAEGYSVSREKKESFPLTVTSAQKNPTAFYLCASSTLGRTPYGYTFGSGTRLTVV.

This clone showed up just once. The chain has TRBV10-3 and TRBJ2-7, with TRBD1 matching over 7 bases. The CDR3 length is 14 residues. V shed 0 bases, J shed 3 bases, and the junction held 2 bases outside the gene matches. Germline V gene sequence: CDR1 ENHRY, CDR2 SYGVKD. The CDR3 sequence is CAISESGDSYEQYF. In DNA, the CDR3 is TGTGCCATCAGTGAGTCAGGGGACAGCTACGAGCAGTACTTC.

The chain combines TRBV30 with TRBJ1-5; D is possibly TRBD1 (6 bases). V was clipped by 4 bases and J by 3 bases, with 16 bases between them. In germline, CDR1 is GTSNPN, CDR2 SVGIG (reference sequence). This CDR3 comprises 15 residues. The CDR3 region is CAWTSEQGSNQPQHF. Here the CDR3 DNA reads TGTGCCTGGACCTCGGAACAGGGCTCCAATCAGCCCCAGCATTTT.

The CDR3 bases are TGTGCCAGCAGCTTAAAAGCGGGAGCAGATACGCAGTATTTT. It encodes CASSLKAGADTQYF. This sequence joins TRBV7-3 and TRBJ2-3; 8 bases align to TRBD2. CDR1 SGHTA and CDR2 FQGTGA come from the germline V gene. This CDR3 has 14 amino acids. With 1 base clipped from V and 4 bases from J, the junction kept 1 base outside the gene matches.

This chain links TRBV11-3 with TRBJ2-7; D gene uncertain. This CDR3 has 16 amino acids. The germline gives CDR1 SGHNT, CDR2 YENEEA. Trimming took off 5 bases at V and 0 bases at J, with 17 bases between the two ends. CDR3 sequence reads: CASSMTFQASSYEQYF. The CDR3 coding sequence is TGTGCCAGCAGCATGACGTTTCAGGCCAGCTCCTACGAGCAGTACTTC.

This clone occurred once. The chain links TRBV2 to TRBJ2-3; D may be TRBD2 (5 bases). The CDR3 totals 13 residues. V shed 3 bases and J shed 4 bases, with 8 bases lying between them. The germline gives CDR1 SNHLY, CDR2 FYNNEI. CDR3 amino acids: CASSDAEADTQYF. In DNA, the CDR3 is TGTGCCAGCAGTGACGCGGAGGCAGATACGCAGTATTTT. The full variable domain, with the rest looked up from reference TRBV2 and TRBJ2-3, is EPEVTQTPSHQVTQMGQEVILRCVPISNHLYFYWYRQILGQKVEFLVSFYNNEISEKSEIFDDQFSVERPDGSNFTLKIRSTKLEDSAMYFCASSDAEADTQYFGPGTRLTVL.

CDR3 residues: CASSNLAGGTDTQYF. The CDR3 coding sequence is TGTGCCAGCAGCAACCTAGCGGGAGGGACAGATACGCAGTATTTT. The chain carries TRBV7-9 and TRBJ2-3; 12 bases are a match to TRBD2. Germline trimming cut 5 bases from V and 3 bases from J; bases unmatched to any gene: 3. The germline V gene encodes CDR1 SEHNR and CDR2 FQNEAQ (reference sequence). This CDR3 contains 15 residues.

CDR3 loop: CASSRGQGRQETQYF. CDR3 nucleotides: TGCGCCAGCAGCCGAGGACAGGGCCGACAAGAGACCCAGTACTTC. The chain couples TRBV5-1 to TRBJ2-5; the match to TRBD1 covers 8 bases. J was trimmed by 2 bases and V by 4 bases; bases with no gene match: 7. Germline assignment: CDR1 SGHRS and CDR2 YFSETQ. The length of the CDR3 is 15 residues.

The chain combines TRBV13 with TRBJ2-7, with D unclear. The CDR3 runs 12 residues. Trimming stripped 5 bases from V and 2 bases from J, with 7 bases between. CDR1 PRHDT and CDR2 FYEKMQ come from the germline V gene (reference sequence). CDR3 coding DNA: TGTGCCAGCAGCCTACAGACCTACGAGCAGTACTTC. This sequence encodes CASSLQTYEQYF.

This chain links TRBV10-1 with TRBJ2-3; 8 nucleotides align to TRBD1. This CDR3 has 15 residues. V lost 6 bases to trimming and J lost 4 bases; unmatched junction nucleotides: 9. Germline CDR1 WNHNN, CDR2 SYGVQD (reference sequence). In nucleotides, the CDR3 is TGCGCCAGCAGGACAGGGGTTAGCATTGCAGATACGCAGTATTTT. Amino acid sequence: CASRTGVSIADTQYF.

V usage is TRBV27 and J usage is TRBJ2-5, with 8 bases lining up with TRBD2. V lost 5 bases, J lost 2 bases, and 7 bases stayed unmatched. The CDR3 totals 15 residues. Germline V lookup: CDR1 MNHEY, CDR2 SMNVEV (reference sequence). CDR3: CASSPRLARQETQYF. In nucleotides, the CDR3 is TGTGCCAGCAGTCCCCGACTAGCGCGACAAGAGACCCAGTACTTC.

This chain links TRBV5-6 with TRBJ1-2; D may be TRBD1 (5 bases). Germline V gives CDR1 SGHDT, CDR2 YYEEEE. V lost 0 bases, J lost 4 bases, and 13 bases lay in between. This CDR3 contains 15 residues. The CDR3 spells CASSLALGRAYGYTF. CDR3 sequence (DNA): TGTGCCAGCAGCTTGGCCCTCGGCAGGGCCTATGGCTACACCTTC.

The chain combines TRBV2 with TRBJ2-5; possibly TRBD1 for D (5 bases). This CDR3 comprises 14 residues. Trimming pared 6 bases from V and 1 base from J, leaving 12 bases between. Germline CDR1 reads SNHLY; CDR2 reads FYNNEI. For the CDR3, the DNA is TGTGCCAGCAGATCGGCAGGGTCCCAAGAGACCCAGTACTTC. This translates into CASRSAGSQETQYF.

The V gene is TRBV9, the J gene TRBJ1-1; a possible D gene is TRBD1 (6 bases). V was cut by 3 bases and J by 3 bases, with 15 bases left in between. Per the germline V gene, CDR1 is SGDLS and CDR2 is YYNGEE. The CDR3 runs 15 residues. This CDR3 is CASSAHIAGDTEAFF. CDR3 nucleotide sequence: TGTGCCAGCAGCGCCCATATTGCAGGGGACACTGAAGCTTTCTTT.

J is TRBJ2-3 and V is TRBV9; a weak D match, TRBD1 (5 bases). The ends were cut back, 0 bases at V and 2 bases at J, with 10 bases in the middle. CDR1 and CDR2 (germline): SGDLS, YYNGEE. CDR3 length: 15 residues. The CDR3 region has the DNA TGTGCCAGCAGCGTAGAAGGGGCTCCCACAGATACGCAGTATTTT. This codes for CASSVEGAPTDTQYF.

The J gene is TRBJ1-1, the V gene TRBV9, with no clear D. This CDR3 is 13 amino acids long. V was trimmed by 1 base and J by 0 bases, leaving 4 bases between them. The germline V gene encodes CDR1 SGDLS and CDR2 YYNGEE. The CDR3 nucleotides are TGTGCCAGCAGCGTAACAGTGAACACTGAAGCTTTCTTT. Protein sequence: CASSVTVNTEAFF. Variable domain in full (rest from reference TRBV9 and TRBJ1-1): DSGVTQTPKHLITATGQRVTLRCSPRSGDLSVYWYQQSLDQGLQFLIQYYNGEERAKGNILERFSAQQFPDLHSELNLSSLELGDSALYFCASSVTVNTEAFFGQGTRLTVV.

This chain joins TRBV11-3 and TRBJ1-1; 7 bases agree with TRBD1. CDR1 is SGHNT and CDR2 is YENEEA in the germline V gene. The V gene end was trimmed by 1 base and the J gene end by 3 bases; junction bases not matched to a gene: 2. The CDR3 totals 14 residues. Here the CDR3 reads CASSLGTGDTEAFF. CDR3 coding DNA: TGTGCCAGCAGCTTAGGCACAGGGGACACTGAAGCTTTCTTT.